This is a list of T cell receptor beta chains from one sample in a study of Tregs in tolerant kidney transplant recipients. The antigens for these receptors are not known. Generated by immunoSEQ multiplex PCR, the TCRdb table keeps only in-frame clones and is missing some. The table includes about 31,000 clones, 65% to 85% detected once. The sequencing sample was made of Tregs from blood cultured with allogeneic cells. These receptors were taken from a human donor in good health. Both conserved end residues are part of each CDR3. A D gene is named only where the DNA matches it firmly. Clone size appears in some rows only: once, few, many, or a class for an expanded clone.

- | TRBJ1-5 | TRBD1 | TRBV5-1 | TGCGCCAGCAGCCTGGGACAGAATAGCAATCAGCCCCAGCATTTT | CASSLGQNSNQPQHF
few | TRBJ2-3 | TRBD2 | TRBV4-2 | TGTGCCAGCAGCCGCTCCTCAGGGACTAGCGGTGGGGGAGATACGCAGTATTTT | CASSRSSGTSGGGDTQYF
- | TRBJ2-5 | - | TRBV19 | TGTGCCAGTTCTAGGACGGCAGCTCGGCAAGAGACCCAGTACTTC | CASSRTAARQETQYF
- | TRBJ2-1 | - | TRBV9 | TGTGCCAGCAGTCCCATCTGGAGCGATGAGCAGTTCTTC | CASSPIWSDEQFF
- | TRBJ2-7 | TRBD1 | TRBV4-3 | TGCGCCAGCAGCCACCTGACAGGGCCCTACGAGCAGTACTTC | CASSHLTGPYEQYF
few | TRBJ1-3 | - | TRBV10-3 | TGTGCCATCAGTCTGGGACATGCTGGAAACACCATATATTTT | CAISLGHAGNTIYF
- | TRBJ1-3 | TRBD1 | TRBV9 | TGTGCCAGCAGCGTAACTCAGGGGGTCACCTCTGGAAACACCATATATTTT | CASSVTQGVTSGNTIYF
- | TRBJ2-5 | - | TRBV5-1 | TGCGCCAGCAGTGGGGCGGGCCAAGAGACCCAGTACTTC | CASSGAGQETQYF
few | TRBJ2-2 | TRBD2 | TRBV9 | TGTGCCAGCAGCGTAATATCGCTAGCGGGCCCTGAGCTTAACACCGGGGAGCTGTTTTTT | CASSVISLAGPELNTGELFF
few | TRBJ2-7 | TRBD1 | TRBV5-5 | TGTGCCAGCAGCTTCGGGGATGGGACAGGGTGGGGGTACGAGCAGTACTTC | CASSFGDGTGWGYEQYF
- | TRBJ2-6 | - | TRBV7-2 | TGTGCCAGCAGCTTAGGTGGGGCCAACGTCCTGACTTTC | CASSLGGANVLTF
- | TRBJ2-7 | TRBD2 | TRBV4-1 | TGCGCCAGCAGCCAAAACGGGGGGGGCTCCTACGAGCAGTACTTC | CASSQNGGGSYEQYF
- | TRBJ1-2 | - | TRBV10-3 | TGTGCCATCAGTTATGACGGCCAAGGTTCTGGCTACACCTTC | CAISYDGQGSGYTF
- | TRBJ2-2 | - | TRBV18 | TGTGCCAGCTCACCTTTAATATCCACCGGGGAGCTGTTTTTT | CASSPLISTGELFF
- | TRBJ2-1 | TRBD2 | TRBV7-6 | TGTGCCAGCAGCCCTACGGGAGGGGCGGCGTACAATGAGCAGTTCTTC | CASSPTGGAAYNEQFF
- | TRBJ1-2 | - | TRBV6-5 | TGTGCCAGCAGTTACTCCGGGACACTTTACTACACCTTC | CASSYSGTLYYTF
- | TRBJ2-7 | - | TRBV9 | TGTGCCAGCAGCGTAGGATTGGGAGGTGTCTACGAGCAGTACTTC | CASSVGLGGVYEQYF
- | TRBJ1-5 | - | TRBV19 | TGTGCCAGTACCACCATGTCGGGTAGCAATCAGCCCCAGCATTTT | CASTTMSGSNQPQHF
large | TRBJ1-6 | - | TRBV2 | TGTGCCAGCAGTGAGAGTCTCCCAAATTCACCCCTCCACTTT | CASSESLPNSPLHF
- | TRBJ2-7 | TRBD2 | TRBV2 | TGTGCCAGCAGTTACCCCATCGGGGGGATTCCCTACGAGCAGTACTTC | CASSYPIGGIPYEQYF
few | TRBJ2-1 | - | TRBV7-6 | TGTGCCAGCAGCTCTTGGGAGGGACAACAGGCTGAGCAGTTCTTC | CASSSWEGQQAEQFF